By share, the clone carrying this TCR beta chain counts as medium-sized (0.01 to 0.1%). This entry is derived from a study of blood T cell repertoires in COVID-19. Turning to the study itself: PBMCs, B-cell-depleted T cells, or T cells were the source of the cDNA or gDNA that made up the material.

Authors' processing steps: Cell counts per sample came from amplifying reference gene primers. TCRdb's table, derived via immunoSEQ multiplex PCR, lists solely in-frame clones and lacks some. For V, J and clone size, that table is used; D and trimming come from the DNA. The sample comprises around 330,000 clones, over 75% of which are singletons, and 3.5% to 4.5% rests with the top ten. CDR1 is DFQATT and CDR2 is SNEGSKA in the germline V gene (reference sequence). The CDR3 has 11 residues. Sequenced input: peripheral blood. This TCR derives from a woman between 45 and 60 years old with active or convalescent COVID-19. This sequence joins TRBV20-1 and TRBJ2-7; 7 bases are shared with TRBD1. The CDR3, as DNA: TGCGGGGGACAGCTGGGAATCGAGCAGTACTTC. It yields the protein CGGQLGIEQYF.